This T cell receptor (beta chain) is from a study of T cell repertoires in cytomegalovirus infection. One entry per CDR3 protein results from TCRdb running MiXCR on the reads. Of about 490,000 distinct CDR3 sequences listed, around 27% are singletons. V lost 6 bases and J lost 2; bases outside the gene matches: 8. CDR1 is SQVTM, CDR2 ANQGSEA, per germline. The CDR3 runs to 14 residues. Whole-study findings and limits: CMV-specific TCR beta clonotypes restricted by HLA-C were the ones dominating the ex vivo response.

On this clonotype itself: What it binds is not known.

The chain has TRBV29-1 and TRBJ2-7; 9 positions agree with TRBD2. The TCR was taken from a human donor in good health (CMV status not recorded). Some clones in this sample may be carry-over from other donors' samples. Sequenced input: PBMCs. The CDR3 DNA follows: TGCAGCGTCTGGACTAGCGTTGAAACCTACGAGCAGTACTTC. Its translation: CSVWTSVETYEQYF.